This paragraph covers one T cell receptor (beta chain) sequence. The antigen this receptor binds is unknown. No qualities accompany the bases; no much larger clone lies one base away. The cohort consisted of fewer than 700 healthy bone marrow donors. All cohort members were sampled while nominally healthy, although unrecorded immune exposures were likely present. The donor tested CMV seronegative, placing the donor among the 350 to 400 seronegative members of the cohort. Each donor provided a peripheral blood sample, and peripheral blood mononuclear cells were used for TCR beta sequencing. Genomic DNA extraction from the blood cell samples was performed with the Qiagen DNeasy Blood Extraction Kit. The library was built by means of the immunoSEQ multiplex PCR assay. For the multiplex PCR, a mixture combining 60 forward primers for TCR Vbeta segments and 13 reverse primers for TCR Jbeta segments was used. The CDR3 region of rearranged TCR beta genes was amplified from genomic DNA with a multiplex PCR assay. The amplified TCR beta libraries were sequenced on the Illumina HiSeq System as 87-base-pair reads. On the authors' methods: A later analysis tallied some 79 million unique TCR beta chains across the 666 repertoires, and about 12 million of those chains were shared by two or more donors. Raw reads were error-corrected and collapsed into unique sequences by a nearest-neighbor algorithm in which closely related sequences were merged to remove PCR and sequencing errors. CDR3 sequences were aligned to IMGT reference sequences to assign V, D and J gene segments. Each retained sequence needed at least a six-nucleotide match to both a V gene segment and a J gene segment. Rearrangements were called productive when the CDR3 lacked stop codons and stayed in frame with V and J; all others were non-productive. CDR3 was defined according to IMGT convention as the region running from the second conserved V-encoded cysteine to the conserved J-encoded phenylalanine. In an earlier analysis of 500 to 650 of the donors, sequences lacking an unambiguous match to a single V gene segment were excluded. An earlier analysis of under 750 of the donors called V segments functional above 56.7% productive rearrangements and segregating when the between-donor standard deviation exceeded 5%. A statistical classification framework was built to diagnose cytomegalovirus status from the catalog of TCR beta chain sequences. In a later analysis, V and J genes were assigned by comparing TCR nucleotide sequences against IMGT/GENE-DB human TR gene sequences. Using the TCRdist pipeline, a later analysis assigned CDR3 sequences along with most-parsimonious VDJ recombination scenarios. In a later analysis, each TCR beta chain was defined by its CDR3 amino acid sequence together with its V-gene family, and reads lacking a unique V-gene family were excluded. As a way to deal with suspected cross-contamination and a sequencing artifact, a later analysis dropped 500 to 700 nucleotide sequences that were highly shared and had low generation probability. A later analysis calculated a clonal expansion index for each public chain from normalized within-repertoire ranks of inferred template counts. Generation probabilities in a later analysis came from a VDJ recombination model fitted to out-of-frame rearrangements, and those results were checked against IGoR. Hypergeometric tests were used in a later analysis to score TCR-TCR, TCR-HLA and TCR-CMV co-occurrence, with a repertoire-size bias correction applied to the TCR pairs. False discovery rates were estimated in a later analysis by permuting HLA or CMV assignments 20 times. In a later analysis, co-occurring TCRs were grouped with DBSCAN, and TCRdist sequence similarity was added when clustering was performed within HLA-allele-positive subsets. Repertoires with fewer than 30,000 or more than 120,000 public chains were left out of co-occurrence clustering, as were four to six repertoires with anomalous nucleotide sharing. TCRdb took this table from immuneACCESS and kept in-frame rearrangements with V and J called. Such tables lack part of the clones; where checked against another copy, unresolved V genes explain under half of the gap, and the rest is unexplained. The V and J calls and clone size are taken from that table; D and trimming were inferred from the DNA. A total of about 200,000 clones appear in this sample, approximately 86% of them only once. Roughly 0.34% of the sample is held by the ten biggest clonotypes.

The CDR3 runs 15 amino acids, cysteine and phenylalanine included. Only the CDR3 DNA stays, 45 bases, in frame from base 1. As encoded in the germline V gene, CDR1 is MDHEN while CDR2 is SYDVKM. The V end loses 5 bases and the J end loses 2 bases, and a stretch of 16 bases separates them. These data originate in a study of cytomegalovirus exposure and HLA in healthy donors (dated by TCRdb to between 2016 and 2019). The study in broad terms: In an earlier analysis of fewer than 750 of the donors, 276 Gb of sequence data and roughly 100 million unique TCR beta sequences from about 190 million T cells were reported. Roughly 300 gigabases of sequencing data and some 85 million unique TCR sequences were included in an early release covering about 600 HLA-typed donors. The genetic ancestry cluster associated with self-reported Caucasian donors included about four fifths of the 300 to 400 genotyped donors. The study was designed to test whether signatures of past pathogen exposure could be identified by cataloging public T cell receptors. The T cell repertoires of 666 subjects were profiled by immunosequencing and related to cytomegalovirus serostatus. Along with the roughly 700-subject first cohort, a separate validation cohort of approximately 110 different subjects was used. The study combined high-throughput TCR immunosequencing, statistical association of individual TCRs with disease status, and machine learning to predict cytomegalovirus infection status. To study patterns of TCR occurrence, a later analysis re-analyzed previously published TCR beta repertoires from several hundred donors and added high-resolution HLA genotyping. In the later analysis, no new phenotypic data were used to find candidate immune exposures; instead, reliance was placed on TCR beta sequences and their occurrence across donors. An earlier analysis of 450 to 750 of the donors used high-throughput TCR beta sequencing to judge whether each TCR beta V gene segment behaved as functional or pseudogenic. Alongside the repertoire data, information on donor age, sex, ethnicity and CMV serostatus was compiled. A later genetic analysis took genome-wide SNP genotypes for about three fifths of the 666 donors and used that subset as a discovery cohort. All discovery cohort repertoires had been generated on a single sequencing platform. HLA typing covered class I and class II loci at four-digit resolution. The number of typed donors differed by locus: about 629-630 for A, B, C, DRB1 and DQB1; approximately 520 for DQA1; around 610 for DPA1; and roughly 490 for DPB1. Because of strong linkage in the cohort, five DR-DQ haplotypes were treated as single units for association and clustering. Across around 400 genotyped donors of the cohort, an average of about 240,000 unique TCR beta nucleotide sequences per donor were sequenced, and roughly 17% of those sequences were non-productive.

Results and caveats for the whole study, not just this receptor: The cohort was sequenced for TCR beta chains only, and without alpha or paired-chain data the features that could be detected were limited. Because counts were too low, around 18 rarely observed V segments, including chromosome 9 orphons, were left out of the earlier analysis of several hundred of the donors. In a later analysis, the rate of TCR association differed among HLA loci, with DRB1 alleles having the most associated TCRs and HLA-C alleles having the fewest. A further reported finding was that TCR beta sequences accurately predicted the HLA-A and HLA-B alleles for most subjects in the first cohort. In vitro tests confirmed that three of the cytomegalovirus-associated TCR beta chains recognize cytomegalovirus antigens. Compared with equally common non-associated chains, HLA-associated TCR beta chains in a later analysis were more clonally expanded and had lower generation probabilities. V-gene and J-gene trimming of TCR beta chains was associated with a missense DCLRE1C variant in a later genetic analysis, and the association was replicated in an independent cohort. In a later analysis, around 17,000 TCR beta sequences were associated with specific HLA alleles at a false discovery rate of 0.05. According to a later analysis, parvovirus B19, influenza, CMV and Epstein-Barr virus appeared linked to several top co-occurrence clusters. Some IMGT-functional V segments, including TRBV6-2 and TRBV6-3, could not be told apart with the 87-base-pair reads, so those segments were excluded. Because some donors lacked HLA typing at each locus, the association tests relied only on the typed subset. According to the authors, the approach could potentially be generalized to other disease states and immunological phenotypes. The study listed approximately 160 TCR beta chains as associated with cytomegalovirus. In an earlier analysis of some 500 of the donors, most TCR beta V segments appeared in productive rearrangements about 87% or about 30% of the time, broadly matching IMGT annotations. While some public TCRs were present in many individuals, most TCR sequences turned up only very rarely across donors. According to a later analysis, most CMV-associated TCR beta chains appeared to be HLA-restricted, and the HLA associations seemed to be driven largely by CMV exposure. Sequencing depth was assumed to be roughly uniform across donors in the presence/absence analyses, though that assumption may not hold. Linkage disequilibrium might explain the correlated functional status among segregating V segments, but an unknown experimental factor could not be excluded. A group of highly shared sequence variants was considered likely to be a technical artifact of the sequencing pipeline. When HLA alleles, especially DR and DQ, strongly co-occurred, TCR associations were difficult to assign to individual alleles. Compared with the approximately 670-donor mean, donors in an Asian-associated ancestry cluster had fewer N-insertions in productive TCRs, according to a later genetic analysis. The only immune exposure information available for the cohort was CMV serostatus. The classifier was reported to diagnose cytomegalovirus status with high specificity and sensitivity in both the original cohort and the validation cohort.

The sequenced sample was PBMCs. The rearranged segments are TRBV28 and TRBJ2-7; the D gene is perhaps TRBD1, on 6 matching bases. This sequence originates from a woman aged 25 to 45 in good health and CMV-seronegative. For the CDR3, the sequence is CASSIVGTPTYEQYF. The bases read TGTGCCAGCAGTATAGTAGGGACACCAACCTACGAGCAGTACTTC.